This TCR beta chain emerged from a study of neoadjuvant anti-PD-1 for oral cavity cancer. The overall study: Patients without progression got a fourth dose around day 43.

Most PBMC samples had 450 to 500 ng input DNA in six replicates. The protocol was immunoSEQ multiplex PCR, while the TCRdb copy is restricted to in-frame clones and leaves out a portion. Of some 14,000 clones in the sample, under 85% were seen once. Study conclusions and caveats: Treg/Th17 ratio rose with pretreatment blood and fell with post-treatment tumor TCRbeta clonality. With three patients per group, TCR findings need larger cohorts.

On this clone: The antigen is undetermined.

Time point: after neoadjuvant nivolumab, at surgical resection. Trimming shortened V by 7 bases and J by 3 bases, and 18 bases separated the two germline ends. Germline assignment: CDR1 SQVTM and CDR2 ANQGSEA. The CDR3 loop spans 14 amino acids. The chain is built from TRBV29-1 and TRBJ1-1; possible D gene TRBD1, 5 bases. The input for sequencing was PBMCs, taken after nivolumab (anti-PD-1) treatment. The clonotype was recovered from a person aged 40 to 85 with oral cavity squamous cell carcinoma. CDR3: CSALAGPGDTEAFF. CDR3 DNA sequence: TGCAGCGCCCTAGCGGGACCGGGCGACACTGAAGCTTTCTTT.